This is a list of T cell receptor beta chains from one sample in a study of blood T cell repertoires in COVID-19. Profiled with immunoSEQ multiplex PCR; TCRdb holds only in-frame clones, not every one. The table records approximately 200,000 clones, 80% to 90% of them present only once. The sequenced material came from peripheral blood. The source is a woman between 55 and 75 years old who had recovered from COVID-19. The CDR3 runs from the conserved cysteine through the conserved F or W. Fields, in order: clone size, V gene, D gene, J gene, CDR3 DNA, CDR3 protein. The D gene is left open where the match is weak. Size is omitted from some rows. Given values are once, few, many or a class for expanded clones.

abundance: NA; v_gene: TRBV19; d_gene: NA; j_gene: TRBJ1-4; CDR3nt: TGTGCCAGTAGTATAGCCAGGAATGAAAAACTGTTTTTT; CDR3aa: CASSIARNEKLFF
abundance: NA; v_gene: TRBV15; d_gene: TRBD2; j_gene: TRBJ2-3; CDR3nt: TGTGCCACCAGACCAGAAAGGGCTAGCGGGAGCACAGATACGCAGTATTTT; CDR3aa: CATRPERASGSTDTQYF
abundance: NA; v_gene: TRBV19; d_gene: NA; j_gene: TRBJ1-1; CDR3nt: TGTGCCAGTAGTATGACAGGCTGGACTGAAGCTTTCTTT; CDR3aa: CASSMTGWTEAFF
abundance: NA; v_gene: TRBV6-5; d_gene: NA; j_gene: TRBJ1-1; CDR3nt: TGTGCCAGCAGTTTACAGGTAGAACTGAACACTGAAGCTTTCTTT; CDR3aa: CASSLQVELNTEAFF
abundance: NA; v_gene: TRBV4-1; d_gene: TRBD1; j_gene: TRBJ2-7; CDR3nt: TGCGCCAGCAGCCAAGAGGGTAGACAGGGCCTCAGCTTC; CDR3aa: CASSQEGRQGLSF
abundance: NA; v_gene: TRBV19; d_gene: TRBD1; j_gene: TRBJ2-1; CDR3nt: TGTGCCAGTACCCAGGGACAGGGCGAAACCTTCCCGCAGTTCTTC; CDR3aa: CASTQGQGETFPQFF
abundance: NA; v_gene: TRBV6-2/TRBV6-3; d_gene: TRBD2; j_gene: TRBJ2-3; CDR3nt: TGTGCCAGCAGTTCCCCGGGACTAGCGGGGGCTAGCACAGATACGCAGTATTTT; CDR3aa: CASSSPGLAGASTDTQYF
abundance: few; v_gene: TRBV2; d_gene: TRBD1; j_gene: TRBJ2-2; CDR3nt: TGTGCCAGCAGAACCGGACAGGCGGCGAACACCGGGGAGCTGTTTTTT; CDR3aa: CASRTGQAANTGELFF
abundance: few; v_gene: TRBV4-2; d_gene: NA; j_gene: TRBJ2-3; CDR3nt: TGTGCCAGCAGTGCCGGCGCCGCGGGGCTGGGGGATACGCAGTATTTT; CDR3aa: CASSAGAAGLGDTQYF
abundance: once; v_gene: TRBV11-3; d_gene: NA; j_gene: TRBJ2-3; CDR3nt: TGTGCCAGCAGCCCCGGGGGAGGCACAGTAGATACGCAGTATTTT; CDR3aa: CASSPGGGTVDTQYF